The source of this TCR beta chain is a study of graft-versus-host responses after intestinal transplantation. Across the whole study: Among the recipients, all got anti-thymocyte globulin induction and then tacrolimus and steroids for around 3 years.

Some clones are missing from TCRdb's copy, which holds only in-frame ones; the method was immunoSEQ multiplex PCR. The table records 88,000 or so clones, roughly 90% of them present only once. Whole-study results and caveats: The marrow of recipients harbored GvH clones, and ileum or blood showed some of them first.

CDR1 and CDR2 (germline): SEHNR, FQNEAQ (reference sequence). Deletions cut 2 bases from V and 5 bases from J, with 7 bases between. The CDR3 runs to 14 residues. In regard to this clone: Its matching antigen is unknown.

The origin of this receptor is a human donor who received an intestinal transplant. Sequencing used unstimulated CD4+ T cells sorted from spleen or lymph node cells, obtained before intestinal transplant. V and J are TRBV7-9 and TRBJ1-6; the D is unclear. CDR3 DNA: TGTGCCAGCAGCTTATGGCAGGATAATTCACCCCTCCACTTT. Protein product: CASSLWQDNSPLHF.